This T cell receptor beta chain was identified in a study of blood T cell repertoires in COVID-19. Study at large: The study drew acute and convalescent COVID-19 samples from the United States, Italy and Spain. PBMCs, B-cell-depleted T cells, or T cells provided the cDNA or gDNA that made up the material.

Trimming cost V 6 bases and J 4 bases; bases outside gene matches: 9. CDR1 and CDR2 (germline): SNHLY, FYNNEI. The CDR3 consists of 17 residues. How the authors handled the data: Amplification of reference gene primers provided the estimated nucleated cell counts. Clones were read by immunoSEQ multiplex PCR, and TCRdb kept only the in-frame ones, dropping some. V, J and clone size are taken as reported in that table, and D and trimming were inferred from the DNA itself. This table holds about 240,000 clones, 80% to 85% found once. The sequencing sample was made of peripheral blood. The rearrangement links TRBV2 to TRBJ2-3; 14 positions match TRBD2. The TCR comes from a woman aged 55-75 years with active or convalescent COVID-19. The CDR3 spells CASSRLAGGPMADTQYF. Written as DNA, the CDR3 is TGTGCCAGCAGCCGACTAGCGGGGGGGCCCATGGCAGATACGCAGTATTTT. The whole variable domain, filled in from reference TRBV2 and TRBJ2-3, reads EPEVTQTPSHQVTQMGQEVILRCVPISNHLYFYWYRQILGQKVEFLVSFYNNEISEKSEIFDDQFSVERPDGSNFTLKIRSTKLEDSAMYFCASSRLAGGPMADTQYFGPGTRLTVL.